This TCR beta chain was sequenced for a study of preoperative IRX-2 immunotherapy in early breast cancer. Sequencing was performed with immunoSEQ multiplex PCR; in TCRdb, only in-frame clones are kept and a portion is missing. The repertoire holds fewer than 35,000 clones, just under 90% seen once, with 1.5% to 2% in the top ten. The CDR3 consists of 17 residues. Losses at the gene ends were 5 bases for V and 4 bases for J; bases not matched to a gene: 12. Germline-derived CDR1 and CDR2 are SGHNT and YENEEA. As for treatment: preoperative locoregional IRX-2 cytokine immunotherapy. This phase Ib study tested locoregional IRX-2 cytokine immunotherapy given before surgery.

The source of this sequence is a human donor with breast cancer. This sample comprised tumor tissue, obtained after IRX-2 immunotherapy. The V gene is TRBV11-3, the J gene TRBJ2-2; TRBD2 matches at 8 bases. CDR3 protein: CASSPRLLAGSTGELFF. The CDR3, as DNA: TGTGCCAGCAGCCCCCGACTGTTAGCGGGAAGCACCGGGGAGCTGTTTTTT. The complete variable domain, with remaining parts taken from reference TRBV11-3 and TRBJ2-2, reads EAGVVQSPRYKIIEKKQPVAFWCNPISGHNTLYWYLQNLGQGPELLIRYENEEAVDDSQLPKDRFSAERLKGVDSTLKIQPAELGDSAVYLCASSPRLLAGSTGELFFGEGSRLTVL.